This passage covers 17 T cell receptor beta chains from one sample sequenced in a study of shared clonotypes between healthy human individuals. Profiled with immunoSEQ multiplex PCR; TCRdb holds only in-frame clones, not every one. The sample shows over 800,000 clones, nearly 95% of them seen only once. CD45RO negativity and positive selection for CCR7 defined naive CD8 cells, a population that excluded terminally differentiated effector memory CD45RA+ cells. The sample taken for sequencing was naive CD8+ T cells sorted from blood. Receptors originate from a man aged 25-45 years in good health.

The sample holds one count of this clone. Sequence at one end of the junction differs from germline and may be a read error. Written as DNA, the CDR3 is TGTGCCAGCACCTTAGTGAGTTTCACCGGGGAGCTGTTTTTT. Translation: CASTLVSFTGELFF. V usage is TRBV11-2 and J usage is TRBJ2-2, with unresolved D. The CDR3 has 14 residues. The germline V gene has CDR1 SGHAT and CDR2 FQNNGV.

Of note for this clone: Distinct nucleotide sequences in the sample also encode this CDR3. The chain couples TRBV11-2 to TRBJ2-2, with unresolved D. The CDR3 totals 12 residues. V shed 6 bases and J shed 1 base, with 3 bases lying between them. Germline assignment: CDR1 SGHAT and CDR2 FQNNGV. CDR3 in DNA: TGTGCCAGCAGTAGGAACACCGGGGAGCTGTTTTTT. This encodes CASSRNTGELFF.

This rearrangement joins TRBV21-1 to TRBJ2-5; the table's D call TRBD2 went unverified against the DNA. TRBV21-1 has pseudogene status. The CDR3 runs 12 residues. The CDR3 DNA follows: TGTGCCAGCAGCAAAGTGGAGCGGACCCAGTACTTC. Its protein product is CASSKVERTQYF.

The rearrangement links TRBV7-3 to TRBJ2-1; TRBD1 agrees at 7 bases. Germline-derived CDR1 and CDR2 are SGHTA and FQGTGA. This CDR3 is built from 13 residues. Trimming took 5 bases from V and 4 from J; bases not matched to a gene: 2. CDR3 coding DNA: TGTGCCAGCAGCCGGGGACAGTACAATGAGCAGTTCTTC. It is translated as CASSRGQYNEQFF. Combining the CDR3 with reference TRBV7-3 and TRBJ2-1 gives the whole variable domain GAGVSQTPSNKVTEKGKYVELRCDPISGHTALYWYRQSLGQGPEFLIYFQGTGAADDSGLPNDRFFAVRPEGSVSTLKIQRTERGDSAVYLCASSRGQYNEQFFGPGTRLTVL.

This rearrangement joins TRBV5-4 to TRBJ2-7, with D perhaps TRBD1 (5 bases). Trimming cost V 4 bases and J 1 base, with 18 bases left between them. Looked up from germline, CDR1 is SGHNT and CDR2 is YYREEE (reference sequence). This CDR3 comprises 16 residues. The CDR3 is CASSPDTGRTSYEQYF. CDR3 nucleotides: TGTGCCAGCAGCCCAGACACAGGTCGTACATCCTACGAGCAGTACTTC.

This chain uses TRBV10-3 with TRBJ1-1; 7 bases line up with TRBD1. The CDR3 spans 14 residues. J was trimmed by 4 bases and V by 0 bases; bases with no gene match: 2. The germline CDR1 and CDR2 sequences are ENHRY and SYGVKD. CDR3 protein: CAISESQGGTEAFF. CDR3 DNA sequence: TGTGCCATCAGTGAGTCGCAGGGGGGCACTGAAGCTTTCTTT.

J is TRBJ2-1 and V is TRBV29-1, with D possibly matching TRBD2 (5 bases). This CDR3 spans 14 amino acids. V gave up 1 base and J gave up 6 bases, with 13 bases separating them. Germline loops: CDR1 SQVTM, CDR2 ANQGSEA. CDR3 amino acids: CSVEGPGLLNEQFF. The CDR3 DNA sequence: TGCAGCGTTGAAGGTCCTGGACTTCTCAATGAGCAGTTCTTC.

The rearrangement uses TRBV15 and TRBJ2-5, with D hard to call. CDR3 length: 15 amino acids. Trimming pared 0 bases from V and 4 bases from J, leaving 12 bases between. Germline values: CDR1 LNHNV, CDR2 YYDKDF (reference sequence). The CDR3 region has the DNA TGTGCCACCAGCAGAGATTTGAATTTTGGAGAGACCCAGTACTTC. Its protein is CATSRDLNFGETQYF.

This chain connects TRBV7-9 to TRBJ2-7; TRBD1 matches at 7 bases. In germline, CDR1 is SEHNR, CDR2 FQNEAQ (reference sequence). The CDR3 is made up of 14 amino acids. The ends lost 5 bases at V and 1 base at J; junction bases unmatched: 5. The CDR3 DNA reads TGTGCCAGCAGCAGAGGGGACAGATCCTACGAGCAGTACTTC. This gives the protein CASSRGDRSYEQYF.

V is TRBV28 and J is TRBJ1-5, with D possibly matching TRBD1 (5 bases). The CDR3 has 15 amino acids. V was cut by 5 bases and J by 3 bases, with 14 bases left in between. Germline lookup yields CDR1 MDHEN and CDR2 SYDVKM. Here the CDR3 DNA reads TGTGCCAGCAGTGAACTAGACAGAACCAATCAGCCCCAGCATTTT. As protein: CASSELDRTNQPQHF.

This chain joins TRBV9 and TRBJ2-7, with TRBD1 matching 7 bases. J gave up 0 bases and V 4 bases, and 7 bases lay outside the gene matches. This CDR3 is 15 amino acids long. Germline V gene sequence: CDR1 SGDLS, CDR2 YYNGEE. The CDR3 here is CASSMVPGGSYEQYF. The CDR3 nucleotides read TGTGCCAGCAGCATGGTTCCAGGGGGCTCCTACGAGCAGTACTTC.

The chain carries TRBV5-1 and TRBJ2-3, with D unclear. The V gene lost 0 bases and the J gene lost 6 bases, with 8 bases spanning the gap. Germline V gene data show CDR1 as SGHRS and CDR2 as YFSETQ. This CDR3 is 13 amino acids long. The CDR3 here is CASSLVGPDTQYF. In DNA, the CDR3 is TGCGCCAGCAGCTTGGTCGGGCCCGATACGCAGTATTTT.

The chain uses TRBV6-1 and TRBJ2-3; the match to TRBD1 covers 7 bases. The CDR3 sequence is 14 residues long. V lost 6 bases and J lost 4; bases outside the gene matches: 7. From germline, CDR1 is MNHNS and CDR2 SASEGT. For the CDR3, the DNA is TGTGCCAGCAGCCTCCTGACAGGGCCAGATACGCAGTATTTT. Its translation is CASSLLTGPDTQYF.

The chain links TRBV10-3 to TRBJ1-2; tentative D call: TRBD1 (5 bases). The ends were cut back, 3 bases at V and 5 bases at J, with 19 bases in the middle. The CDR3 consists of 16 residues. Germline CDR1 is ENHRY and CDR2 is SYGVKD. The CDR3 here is CAISDRDESDPYGYTF. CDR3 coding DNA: TGTGCCATCAGTGACCGGGACGAATCCGACCCTTATGGCTACACCTTC.

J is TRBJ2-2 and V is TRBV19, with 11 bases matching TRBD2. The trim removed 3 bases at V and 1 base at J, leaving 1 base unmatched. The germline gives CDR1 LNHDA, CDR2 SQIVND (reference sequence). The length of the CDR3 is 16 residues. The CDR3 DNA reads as TGTGCCAGTAGTATCGGGACTAGCGGGAACACCGGGGAGCTGTTTTTT. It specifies CASSIGTSGNTGELFF.

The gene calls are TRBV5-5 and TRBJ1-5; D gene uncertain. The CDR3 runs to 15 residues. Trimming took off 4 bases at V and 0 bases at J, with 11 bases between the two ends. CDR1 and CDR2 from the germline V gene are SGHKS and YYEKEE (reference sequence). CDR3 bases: TGTGCCAGCAGCCCGTACGCCAATAGCAATCAGCCCCAGCATTTT. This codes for CASSPYANSNQPQHF.

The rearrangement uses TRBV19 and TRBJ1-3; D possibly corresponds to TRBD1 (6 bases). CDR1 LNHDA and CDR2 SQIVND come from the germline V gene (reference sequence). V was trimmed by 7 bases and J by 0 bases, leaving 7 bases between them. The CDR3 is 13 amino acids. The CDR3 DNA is TGTGCCAGTAAAGGGGGCTCTGGAAACACCATATATTTT. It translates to CASKGGSGNTIYF. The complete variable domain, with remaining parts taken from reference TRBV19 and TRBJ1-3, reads DGGITQSPKYLFRKEGQNVTLSCEQNLNHDAMYWYRQDPGQGLRLIYYSQIVNDFQKGDIAEGYSVSREKKESFPLTVTSAQKNPTAFYLCASKGGSGNTIYFGEGSWLTVV.